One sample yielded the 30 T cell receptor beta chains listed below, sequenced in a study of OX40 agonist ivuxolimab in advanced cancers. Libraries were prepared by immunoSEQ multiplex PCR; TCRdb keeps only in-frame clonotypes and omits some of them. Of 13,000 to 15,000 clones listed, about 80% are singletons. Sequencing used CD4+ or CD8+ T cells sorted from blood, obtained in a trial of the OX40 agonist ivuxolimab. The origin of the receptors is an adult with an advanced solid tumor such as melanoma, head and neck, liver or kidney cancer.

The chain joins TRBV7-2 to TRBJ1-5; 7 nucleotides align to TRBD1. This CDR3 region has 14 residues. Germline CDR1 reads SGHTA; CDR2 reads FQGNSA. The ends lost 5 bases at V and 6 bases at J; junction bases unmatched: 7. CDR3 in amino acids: CASSPHRDSQPQHF. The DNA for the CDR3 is TGTGCCAGCAGCCCACACCGGGACAGTCAGCCCCAGCATTTT. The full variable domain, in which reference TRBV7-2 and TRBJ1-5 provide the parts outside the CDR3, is GAGVSQSPSNKVTEKGKDVELRCDPISGHTALYWYRQSLGQGLEFLIYFQGNSAPDKSGLPSDRFSAERTGGSVSTLTIQRTQQEDSAVYLCASSPHRDSQPQHFGDGTRLSIL.

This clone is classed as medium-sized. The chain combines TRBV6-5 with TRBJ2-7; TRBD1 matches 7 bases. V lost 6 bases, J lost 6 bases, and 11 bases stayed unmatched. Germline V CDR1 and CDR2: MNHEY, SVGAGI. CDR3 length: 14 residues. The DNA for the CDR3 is TGTGCCAGCAGCTTACCCGGGACAGATGTCGAGCAGTACTTC. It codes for CASSLPGTDVEQYF.

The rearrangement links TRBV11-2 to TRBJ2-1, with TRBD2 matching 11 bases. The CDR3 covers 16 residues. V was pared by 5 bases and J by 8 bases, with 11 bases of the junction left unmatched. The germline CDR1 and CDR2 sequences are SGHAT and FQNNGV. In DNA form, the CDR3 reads TGTGCCAGCAGCCCTAATAGCGGGGGGGCCTTATATGAGCAGTTCTTC. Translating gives CASSPNSGGALYEQFF.

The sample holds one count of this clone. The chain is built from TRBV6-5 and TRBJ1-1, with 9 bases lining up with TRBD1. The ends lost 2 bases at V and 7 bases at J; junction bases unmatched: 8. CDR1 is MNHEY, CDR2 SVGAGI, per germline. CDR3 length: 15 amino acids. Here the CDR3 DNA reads TGTGCCAGCAGTTACGGAACAGGGGGCGGACTTGAAGCTTTCTTT. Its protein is CASSYGTGGGLEAFF.

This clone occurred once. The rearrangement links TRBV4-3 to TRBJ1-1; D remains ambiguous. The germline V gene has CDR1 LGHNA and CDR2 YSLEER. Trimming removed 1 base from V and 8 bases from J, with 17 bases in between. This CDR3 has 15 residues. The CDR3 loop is CASSQAPGGEPEAFF. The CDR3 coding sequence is TGCGCCAGCAGCCAAGCTCCGGGTGGGGAACCAGAAGCTTTCTTT.

The chain's CDR3 is CASSEGTGTQYF. The CDR3 nucleotides are TGTGCCAGCAGCGAAGGGACGGGTACGCAGTATTTT. This chain joins TRBV5-6 and TRBJ2-3, with D perhaps being TRBD1 or TRBD2 (5 bases each). Germline V lookup: CDR1 SGHDT, CDR2 YYEEEE. Trimming shortened V by 4 bases and J by 8 bases, and 11 bases separated the two germline ends. This CDR3 spans 12 amino acids.

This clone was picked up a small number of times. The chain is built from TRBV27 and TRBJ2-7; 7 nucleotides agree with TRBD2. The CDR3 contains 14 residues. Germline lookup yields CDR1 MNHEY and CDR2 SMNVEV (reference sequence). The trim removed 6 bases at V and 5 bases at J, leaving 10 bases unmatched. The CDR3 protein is CASSRRDYDNEQYF. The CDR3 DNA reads TGTGCCAGCAGCCGACGGGACTACGACAACGAGCAGTACTTC.

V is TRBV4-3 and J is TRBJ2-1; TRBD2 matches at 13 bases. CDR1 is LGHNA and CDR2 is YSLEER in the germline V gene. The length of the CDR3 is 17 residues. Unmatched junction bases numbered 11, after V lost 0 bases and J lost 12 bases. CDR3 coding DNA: TGCGCCAGCAGCCAAGACAGAGGGACTAGCGGGGTCTTGGGGCAGTTCTTC. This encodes CASSQDRGTSGVLGQFF.

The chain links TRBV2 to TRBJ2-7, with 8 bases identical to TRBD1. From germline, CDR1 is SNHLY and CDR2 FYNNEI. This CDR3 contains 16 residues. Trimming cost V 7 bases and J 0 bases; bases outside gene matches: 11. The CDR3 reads CASNLKQGGGSYEQYF. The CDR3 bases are TGTGCCAGCAACCTAAAACAGGGGGGTGGCTCCTACGAGCAGTACTTC. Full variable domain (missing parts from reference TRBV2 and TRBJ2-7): EPEVTQTPSHQVTQMGQEVILRCVPISNHLYFYWYRQILGQKVEFLVSFYNNEISEKSEIFDDQFSVERPDGSNFTLKIRSTKLEDSAMYFCASNLKQGGGSYEQYFGPGTRLTVT.

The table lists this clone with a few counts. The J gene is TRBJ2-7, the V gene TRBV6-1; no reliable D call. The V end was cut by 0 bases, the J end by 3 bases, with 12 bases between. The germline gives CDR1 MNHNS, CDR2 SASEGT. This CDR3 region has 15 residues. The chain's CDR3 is CASSEAAQPYYEQYF. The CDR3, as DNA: TGTGCCAGCAGTGAAGCGGCACAGCCATACTACGAGCAGTACTTC.

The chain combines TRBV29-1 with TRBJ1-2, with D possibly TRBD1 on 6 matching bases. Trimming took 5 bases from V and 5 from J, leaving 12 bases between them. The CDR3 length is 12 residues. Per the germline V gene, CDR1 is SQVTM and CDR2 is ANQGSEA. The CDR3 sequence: CSVRGGPYGYTF. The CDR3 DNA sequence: TGCAGCGTTCGGGGGGGGCCATATGGCTACACCTTC.

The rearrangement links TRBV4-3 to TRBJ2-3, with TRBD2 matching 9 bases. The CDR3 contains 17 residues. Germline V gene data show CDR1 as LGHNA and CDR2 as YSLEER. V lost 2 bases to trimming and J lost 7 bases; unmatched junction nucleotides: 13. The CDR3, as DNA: TGCGCCAGCAGCCAAACGCGGGGGGGCTCTATGGATTATACGCAGTATTTT. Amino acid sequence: CASSQTRGGSMDYTQYF.

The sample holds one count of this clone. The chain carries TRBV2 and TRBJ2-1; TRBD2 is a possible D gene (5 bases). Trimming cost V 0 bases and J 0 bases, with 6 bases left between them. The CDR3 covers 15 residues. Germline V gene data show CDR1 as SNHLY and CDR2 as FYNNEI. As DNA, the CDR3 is TGTGCCAGCAGTGAAGCCCGGGGCTCCTACAATGAGCAGTTCTTC. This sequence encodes CASSEARGSYNEQFF.

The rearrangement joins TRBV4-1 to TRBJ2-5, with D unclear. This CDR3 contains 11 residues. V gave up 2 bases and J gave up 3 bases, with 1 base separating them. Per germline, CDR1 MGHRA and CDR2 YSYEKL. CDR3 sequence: CASSQKETQYF. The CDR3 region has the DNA TGCGCCAGCAGCCAAAAAGAGACCCAGTACTTC.

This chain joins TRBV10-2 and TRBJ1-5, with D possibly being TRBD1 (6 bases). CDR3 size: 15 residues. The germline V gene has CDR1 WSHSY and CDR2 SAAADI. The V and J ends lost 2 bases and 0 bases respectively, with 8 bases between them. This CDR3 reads CASSEAGHSNQPQHF. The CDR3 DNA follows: TGCGCCAGCAGTGAGGCGGGACATAGCAATCAGCCCCAGCATTTT.

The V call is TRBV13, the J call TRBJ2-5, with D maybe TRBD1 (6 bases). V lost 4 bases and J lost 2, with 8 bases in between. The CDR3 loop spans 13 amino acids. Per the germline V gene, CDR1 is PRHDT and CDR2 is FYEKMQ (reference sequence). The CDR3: CASSYGQQETQYF. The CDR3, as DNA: TGTGCCAGCAGCTACGGACAGCAAGAGACCCAGTACTTC.

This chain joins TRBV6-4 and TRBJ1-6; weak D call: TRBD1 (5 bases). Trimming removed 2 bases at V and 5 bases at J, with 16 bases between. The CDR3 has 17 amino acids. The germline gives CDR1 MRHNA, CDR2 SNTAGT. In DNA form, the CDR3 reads TGTGCCAGCAGTGACCCCAAGTGGGGGAGCCATAATTCACCCCTCCACTTT. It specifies CASSDPKWGSHNSPLHF.

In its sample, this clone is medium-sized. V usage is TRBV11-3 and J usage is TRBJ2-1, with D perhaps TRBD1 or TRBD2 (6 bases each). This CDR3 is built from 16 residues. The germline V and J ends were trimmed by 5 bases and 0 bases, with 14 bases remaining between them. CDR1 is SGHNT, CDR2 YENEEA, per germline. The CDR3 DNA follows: TGTGCCAGCAGCCAGACGAGGGGGGCCTCCTACAATGAGCAGTTCTTC. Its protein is CASSQTRGASYNEQFF.

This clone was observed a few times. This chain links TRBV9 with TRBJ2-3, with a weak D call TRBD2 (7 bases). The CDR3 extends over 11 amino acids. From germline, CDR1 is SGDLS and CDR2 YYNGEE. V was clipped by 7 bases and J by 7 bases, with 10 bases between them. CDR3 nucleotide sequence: TGTGCCAGCGGGGGGGCTAATACGCAGTATTTT. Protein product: CASGGANTQYF.

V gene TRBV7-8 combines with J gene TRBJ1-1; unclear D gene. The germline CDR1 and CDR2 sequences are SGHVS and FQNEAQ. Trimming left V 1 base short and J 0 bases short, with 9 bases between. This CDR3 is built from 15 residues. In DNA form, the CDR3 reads TGTGCCAGCAGCTTAGGGCCGGCTATGAACACTGAAGCTTTCTTT. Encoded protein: CASSLGPAMNTEAFF.

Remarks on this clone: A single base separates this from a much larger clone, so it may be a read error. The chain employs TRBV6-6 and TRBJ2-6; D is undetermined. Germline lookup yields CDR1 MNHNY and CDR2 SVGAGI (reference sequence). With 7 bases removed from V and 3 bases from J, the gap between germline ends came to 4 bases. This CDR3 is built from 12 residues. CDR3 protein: CASTFGANVLTF. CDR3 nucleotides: TGTGCCAGCACCTTTGGGGCCAACGTCCTGACTTTC.

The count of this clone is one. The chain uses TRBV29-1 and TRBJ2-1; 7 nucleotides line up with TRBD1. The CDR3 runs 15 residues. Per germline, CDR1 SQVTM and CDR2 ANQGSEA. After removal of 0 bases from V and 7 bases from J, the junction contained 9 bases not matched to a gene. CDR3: CSVEDPTGVPNEQFF. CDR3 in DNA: TGCAGCGTTGAAGATCCAACAGGGGTTCCAAATGAGCAGTTCTTC.

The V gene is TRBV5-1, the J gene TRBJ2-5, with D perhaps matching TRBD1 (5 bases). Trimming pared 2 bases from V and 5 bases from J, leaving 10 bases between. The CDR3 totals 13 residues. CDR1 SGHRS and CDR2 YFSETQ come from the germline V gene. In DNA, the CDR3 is TGCGCCAGCAGCTTAGGGGCATGGGAGACCCAGTACTTC. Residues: CASSLGAWETQYF.

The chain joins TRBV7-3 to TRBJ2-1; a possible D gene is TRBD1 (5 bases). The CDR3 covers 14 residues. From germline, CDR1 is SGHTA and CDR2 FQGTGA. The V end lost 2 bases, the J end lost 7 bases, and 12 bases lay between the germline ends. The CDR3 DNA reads TGTGCCAGCAGCTTAGTGTGGGGCACAAATGAGCAGTTCTTC. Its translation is CASSLVWGTNEQFF. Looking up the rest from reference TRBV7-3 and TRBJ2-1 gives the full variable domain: GAGVSQTPSNKVTEKGKYVELRCDPISGHTALYWYRQSLGQGPEFLIYFQGTGAADDSGLPNDRFFAVRPEGSVSTLKIQRTERGDSAVYLCASSLVWGTNEQFFGPGTRLTVL.

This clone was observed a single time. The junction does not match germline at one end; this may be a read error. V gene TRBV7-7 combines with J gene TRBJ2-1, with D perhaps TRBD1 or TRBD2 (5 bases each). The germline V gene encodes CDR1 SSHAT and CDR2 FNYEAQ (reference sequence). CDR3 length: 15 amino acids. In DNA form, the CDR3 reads TGTGCTAGCAGCCTCGGCTGGGACGGATACAATGAGCAGTTCTTC. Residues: CASSLGWDGYNEQFF.

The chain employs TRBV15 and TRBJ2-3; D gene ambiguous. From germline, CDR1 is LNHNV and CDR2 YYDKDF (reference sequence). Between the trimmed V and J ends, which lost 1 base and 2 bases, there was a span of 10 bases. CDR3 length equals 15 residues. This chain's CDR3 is CATSRARQSTDTQYF. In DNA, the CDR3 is TGTGCCACCAGCAGAGCTCGTCAGTCCACAGATACGCAGTATTTT.

The CDR3 spells CASSPSSYNSPLHF. In nucleotides, the CDR3 is TGCGCCAGCAGCCCAAGCTCCTATAATTCACCCCTCCACTTT. The V and J genes are TRBV5-1 and TRBJ1-6; D gene unclear. CDR3 length: 14 amino acids. V lost 4 bases and J 0 bases, leaving 5 bases between the germline ends. CDR1 and CDR2 from the germline V gene are SGHRS and YFSETQ.

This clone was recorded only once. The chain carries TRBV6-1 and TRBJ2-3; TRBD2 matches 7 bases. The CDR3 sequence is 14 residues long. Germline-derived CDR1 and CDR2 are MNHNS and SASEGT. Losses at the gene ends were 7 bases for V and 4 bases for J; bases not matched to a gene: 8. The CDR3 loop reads CASIGRGRADTQYF. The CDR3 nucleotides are TGTGCCAGCATTGGGCGGGGGAGGGCAGATACGCAGTATTTT.

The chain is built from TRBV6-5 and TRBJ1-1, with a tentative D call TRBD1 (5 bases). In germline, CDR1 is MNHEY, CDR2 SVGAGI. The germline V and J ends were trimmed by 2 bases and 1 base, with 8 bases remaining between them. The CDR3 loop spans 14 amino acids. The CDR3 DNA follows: TGTGCCAGCAGTTACGGCAGGGCGAACACTGAAGCTTTCTTT. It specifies CASSYGRANTEAFF.

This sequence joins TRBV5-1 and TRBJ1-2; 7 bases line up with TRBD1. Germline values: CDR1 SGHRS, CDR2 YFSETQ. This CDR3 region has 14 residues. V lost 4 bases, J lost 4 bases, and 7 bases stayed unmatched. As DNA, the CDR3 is TGCGCCAGCAGCATGGGACAGCCCTCCTATGGCTACACCTTC. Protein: CASSMGQPSYGYTF. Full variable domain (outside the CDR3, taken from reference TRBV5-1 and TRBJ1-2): KAGVTQTPRYLIKTRGQQVTLSCSPISGHRSVSWYQQTPGQGLQFLFEYFSETQRNKGNFPGRFSGRQFSNSRSEMNVSTLELGDSALYLCASSMGQPSYGYTFGSGTRLTVV.